This TCR beta chain was documented in a study of identical twins. Looked up from germline, CDR1 is SGHRS and CDR2 is YFSETQ. With V trimmed by 4 bases and J by 12 bases, 18 bases remained unmatched. The CDR3 contains 16 residues. cDNA molecules carried unique molecular identifiers, and template switching added a universal primer site. MiXCR, run by TCRdb on the 5' RACE reads, gives a single entry per CDR3 protein. This sample has hundreds of thousands of distinct CDR3 sequences, with 21% found just once. These same records also appear under a second study, on T cells expressing NK-cell markers. As reported in that work: With respect to HCMV, most of the eight sequenced donors were seropositive, and one was seronegative.

This receptor was identified in a woman under 30 in good health. Material: PBMCs. The J gene is TRBJ2-1, the V gene TRBV5-1; TRBD2 agrees at 8 bases. The CDR3 protein is CASSTRDGRGPRGQFF. The CDR3 region has the DNA TGCGCCAGCAGCACACGGGACGGGAGGGGCCCAAGAGGGCAGTTCTTC.